These 16 T cell receptor beta chains were sequenced from one sample in a study of cytomegalovirus exposure and HLA in healthy donors. The primer mix had 60 Vbeta and 13 Jbeta primers. Profiling relied on immunoSEQ multiplex PCR, and the TCRdb table lists in-frame clones only, not all of them. This table has about 120,000 clones, around 72% appearing once. Sequencing input: PBMCs. The source of these receptors is a woman aged 40 to 50 in good health and CMV-seropositive.

The chain carries TRBV2 and TRBJ1-5, with D perhaps TRBD1 (5 bases). In germline, CDR1 is SNHLY, CDR2 FYNNEI. The CDR3 sequence is 13 residues long. V was trimmed by 8 bases and J by 4 bases, leaving 12 bases between them. The CDR3: CASQDMTNQPQHF. The CDR3 DNA is TGTGCCAGCCAGGACATGACAAATCAGCCCCAGCATTTT.

V and J are TRBV18 and TRBJ2-7; 9 bases line up with TRBD1. This CDR3 contains 15 residues. The junction had 3 bases not matched to a gene; V was cut back by 3 bases and J by 0 bases. Germline V lookup: CDR1 KGHSH, CDR2 LQKENI. CDR3 amino acids: CASSPGQGSSYEQYF. The CDR3 DNA reads TGTGCCAGCTCACCGGGACAGGGTAGCTCCTACGAGCAGTACTTC. Variable domain in full (rest from reference TRBV18 and TRBJ2-7): NAGVMQNPRHLVRRRGQEARLRCSPMKGHSHVYWYRQLPEEGLKFMVYLQKENIIDESGMPKERFSAEFPKEGPSILRIQQVVRGDSAAYFCASSPGQGSSYEQYFGPGTRLTVT.

The chain joins TRBV25-1 to TRBJ1-6; D ambiguous. The CDR3 totals 15 residues. Trimming left V 1 base short and J 8 bases short, with 12 bases between. Germline CDR1 MGHDK, CDR2 SYGVNS. CDR3 sequence reads: CASSELSKFDSPLHF. For the CDR3, the DNA is TGTGCCAGCAGTGAATTGAGCAAGTTTGATTCACCCCTCCACTTT.

This chain uses TRBV6-6 with TRBJ2-3, with 11 bases matching TRBD2. The length of the CDR3 is 14 residues. In germline, CDR1 is MNHNY, CDR2 SVGAGI (reference sequence). V trimming: 11 bases; J trimming: 3 bases; junction bases outside the gene matches: 7. CDR3 residues: CAGKTSGETDTQYF. CDR3 DNA sequence: TGTGCCGGCAAGACTAGCGGGGAGACAGATACGCAGTATTTT.

This clone is a singleton in its sample. The CDR3 region is CASSLAGIQGASSYEQYF. The CDR3 DNA is TGTGCCAGCAGCTTAGCGGGCATACAGGGGGCGAGCTCCTACGAGCAGTACTTC. The V gene is TRBV11-1, the J gene TRBJ2-7, with 9 bases identical to TRBD1. This CDR3 is 18 amino acids long. CDR1 is SGHAT, CDR2 FQDESV, per germline (reference sequence). The V and J ends lost 0 bases and 0 bases, in that order; junction bases with no gene match: 9.

The genes are TRBV29-1 and TRBJ1-2; the match to TRBD1 covers 8 bases. V shed 6 bases, J shed 1 base, and the junction held 4 bases outside the gene matches. The length of the CDR3 is 13 residues. CDR1 and CDR2 from the germline V gene are SQVTM and ANQGSEA. The CDR3 DNA is TGCAGCGTAGGGACAGGCATTAACTATGGCTACACCTTC. This sequence encodes CSVGTGINYGYTF.

This CDR3 is CASSYTRQNMNTEAFF. The CDR3 coding sequence is TGTGCCAGCAGTTATACCCGACAGAATATGAACACTGAAGCTTTCTTT. V usage is TRBV6-5 and J usage is TRBJ1-1; perhaps TRBD1 as D (5 bases). Germline loops: CDR1 MNHEY, CDR2 SVGAGI. The CDR3 consists of 16 residues. V lost 3 bases, J lost 0 bases, and 14 bases lay in between.

This chain links TRBV25-1 with TRBJ1-1, with a possible D match to TRBD1 (5 bases). Trimming took off 5 bases at V and 3 bases at J, with 19 bases between the two ends. CDR3 length equals 16 residues. The V gene's germline CDR1 is MGHDK and CDR2 SYGVNS. This chain's CDR3 is CASSPAEAGRDTEAFF. The CDR3 nucleotides are TGTGCCAGCAGTCCCGCCGAGGCAGGGAGGGACACTGAAGCTTTCTTT.

The gene calls are TRBV29-1 and TRBJ2-7; a weak D match, TRBD2 (6 bases). The CDR3 covers 14 residues. V was pared by 6 bases and J by 2 bases, with 17 bases between. Per the germline V gene, CDR1 is SQVTM and CDR2 is ANQGSEA. In DNA form, the CDR3 reads TGCAGCGTGGGGGTGGGGAGGAGCGCCTACGAGCAGTACTTC. The encoded protein is CSVGVGRSAYEQYF.

The rearrangement joins TRBV10-1 to TRBJ1-5, with unresolved D. Between the trimmed V and J ends, which lost 11 bases and 4 bases, there was a span of 15 bases. Germline-derived CDR1 and CDR2 are WNHNN and SYGVQD (reference sequence). The CDR3 contains 13 residues. The CDR3 bases are TGCGCCCGCCTTGCACGGTGGAATCAGCCCCAGCATTTT. Protein product: CARLARWNQPQHF.

There are a few counts of this clone. This rearrangement joins TRBV7-2 to TRBJ2-1, with 7 bases lining up with TRBD2. The CDR3 extends over 14 amino acids. V was clipped by 6 bases and J by 3 bases; unmatched bases: 5. CDR1 is SGHTA and CDR2 is FQGNSA in the germline V gene. The CDR3 reads CASSYGGIYNEQFF. The CDR3 bases are TGTGCCAGCAGTTACGGGGGGATCTACAATGAGCAGTTCTTC. The whole variable domain, filled in from reference TRBV7-2 and TRBJ2-1, reads GAGVSQSPSNKVTEKGKDVELRCDPISGHTALYWYRQSLGQGLEFLIYFQGNSAPDKSGLPSDRFSAERTGGSVSTLTIQRTQQEDSAVYLCASSYGGIYNEQFFGPGTRLTVL.

This clone was picked up one time. V is TRBV5-1 and J is TRBJ2-1; 11 nucleotides align to TRBD2. This CDR3 region has 16 residues. Germline loops: CDR1 SGHRS, CDR2 YFSETQ. Trimming cost V 4 bases and J 8 bases; bases outside gene matches: 11. The CDR3 loop reads CASSLLAGGIDHEQFF. CDR3 DNA: TGCGCCAGCAGCCTCCTAGCGGGGGGCATTGACCATGAGCAGTTCTTC.

V and J are TRBV4-3 and TRBJ2-5; D unclear. V was pared by 4 bases and J by 4 bases, with 10 bases between. CDR3 size: 13 residues. In germline, CDR1 is LGHNA, CDR2 YSLEER. For the CDR3, the DNA is TGCGCCAGCAGCCCCCTCGTCCGAGAGACCCAGTACTTC. It is translated as CASSPLVRETQYF.

The chain couples TRBV5-1 to TRBJ2-5, with a weak D call TRBD1 (5 bases). The CDR3 totals 13 residues. Trimming left V 5 bases short and J 6 bases short, with 14 bases between. Germline V CDR1 and CDR2: SGHRS, YFSETQ. In nucleotides, the CDR3 is TGCGCCAGCAGGCAAACGGTGGGGCAGACCCAGTACTTC. Translating it yields CASRQTVGQTQYF.

In nucleotides, the CDR3 is TGTGCCATCAGTGAGTCCACCCGTAGCCCCTATGGCTACACCTTC. This gives the protein CAISESTRSPYGYTF. This chain uses TRBV10-3 with TRBJ1-2; D uncertain. This CDR3 comprises 15 residues. Trimming pared 0 bases from V and 4 bases from J, leaving 12 bases between. The germline gives CDR1 ENHRY, CDR2 SYGVKD.

V usage is TRBV6-5 and J usage is TRBJ2-2; D is possibly TRBD2 (5 bases). Germline V lookup: CDR1 MNHEY, CDR2 SVGAGI. V was shortened by 4 bases and J by 2 bases, with 8 bases between the two germline ends. This CDR3 is built from 14 residues. CDR3 in amino acids: CASSLLGNTGELFF. CDR3 coding DNA: TGTGCCAGCAGTTTACTAGGAAACACCGGGGAGCTGTTTTTT.